This is a list of T cell receptor beta chains from one sample in a study of T cell responses to AZD1222 COVID-19 vaccine. The data were produced by immunoSEQ multiplex PCR, yet TCRdb's version contains in-frame clones alone and is incomplete. The sample has more than 250,000 clones, about 92% seen once. Sequencing was performed on peripheral blood, taken on day 0 of AZD1222 vaccination. The receptor source for this set is an adult in good health. Each CDR3 is given without its conserved first and last residue. The order of the fields is D gene, J gene, V gene, CDR3 protein. The D gene is left open where the match is weak.

-,TRBJ2-1,TRBV28,ASSTGTTLAEQF
TRBD1,TRBJ2-1,TRBV15,ATSRGDRGGYNEQF
-,TRBJ1-2,TRBV5-1,ASSLVPGEADYGYT
-,TRBJ2-5,TRBV5-1,ASSPFMGNEETQY
TRBD1,TRBJ1-1,TRBV4-3,ASSYQGAFFAF
-,TRBJ1-5,TRBV15,ATSRPRADPQH
-,TRBJ2-2,TRBV19,ATSTVNTGELF
TRBD2,TRBJ2-4,TRBV7-2,ASSLSGGGTLAKNIQY
-,TRBJ2-7,TRBV15,ATSREGGNYYEQY
-,TRBJ1-2,TRBV7-2,ASSLGVGSLT
-,TRBJ2-5,TRBV4-1,ASSQGRDRQETQY
-,TRBJ2-3,TRBV5-4,ASSPRGATDTQY
TRBD1,TRBJ2-3,TRBV27,ASSFRGQGDTQY
-,TRBJ2-1,TRBV5-1,ASSIGTANEQF
TRBD1,TRBJ1-1,TRBV7-2,ADKRQGGFFLSEAF
TRBD1,TRBJ1-2,TRBV5-6,ASSPFGRGASGYT
-,TRBJ2-1,TRBV4-1,ASSQRGTYNEQF
TRBD1,TRBJ2-5,TRBV15,ATSREGDREGETQY
TRBD1,TRBJ2-7,TRBV2,ASSGQGSGYEQY
-,TRBJ1-3,TRBV13,ASSLYAQRSGNTIY
-,TRBJ1-1,TRBV18,ASSPVTGQTEAF
TRBD1,TRBJ2-6,TRBV6-1,ASSESSQGAAGANVLT
TRBD1,TRBJ2-7,TRBV11-3,ASSQGQLYEQY
-,TRBJ2-7,TRBV18,ASSPGMEESEQY
TRBD1,TRBJ2-3,TRBV5-4,ASSLYRDRGGPDTQY
-,TRBJ2-2,TRBV21-1,ATPGPSGGGLAGVRTGELF
TRBD1,TRBJ1-1,TRBV18,ASSPLGQTNTEAF
TRBD1,TRBJ2-7,TRBV5-4,ASHSKGTGYEQY
TRBD1,TRBJ1-1,TRBV25-1,ASSATGQGDTEAF
-,TRBJ2-3,TRBV11-3,ASGVGQYSDTQY
TRBD1,TRBJ2-7,TRBV5-1,ASRPGTEAGVQY
TRBD2,TRBJ2-2,TRBV11-3,ASSLTSGRGDTGELF
-,TRBJ1-4,TRBV5-6,ASSEDSYEEKLF
-,TRBJ1-1,TRBV5-6,ASSRPQGLTEAF
TRBD1,TRBJ2-1,TRBV5-1,ASSPRTGGPSNEQF
-,TRBJ2-3,TRBV9,ASSGNSHTDTQY
-,TRBJ1-1,TRBV27,ASSLRVSTEAF
-,TRBJ2-1,TRBV5-1,ASRRFQTVNEQF
-,TRBJ1-2,TRBV6-5,ASSPDRNYGYT
TRBD2,TRBJ2-1,TRBV9,ASSVGLADISEQF